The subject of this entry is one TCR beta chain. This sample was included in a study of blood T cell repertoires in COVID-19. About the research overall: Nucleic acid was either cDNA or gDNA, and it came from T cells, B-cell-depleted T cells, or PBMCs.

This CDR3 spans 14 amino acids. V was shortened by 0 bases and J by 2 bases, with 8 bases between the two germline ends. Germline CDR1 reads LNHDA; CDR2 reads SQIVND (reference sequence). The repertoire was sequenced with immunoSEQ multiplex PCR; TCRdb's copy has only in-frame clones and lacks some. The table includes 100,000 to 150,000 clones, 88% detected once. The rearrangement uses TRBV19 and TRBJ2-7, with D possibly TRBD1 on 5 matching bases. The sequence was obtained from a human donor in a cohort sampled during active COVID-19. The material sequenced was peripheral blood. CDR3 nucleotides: TGTGCCAGTAGTATAGAAGGCAGGGCCTACGAGCAGTACTTC. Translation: CASSIEGRAYEQYF.